The following is a TCR beta chain sequence with its context. Measured with immunoSEQ multiplex PCR; TCRdb has only the in-frame clones, and not every one. The table includes hundreds of thousands of clones, 80% to 90% detected once. CDR1 and CDR2 from the germline V gene are SQVTM and ANQGSEA. V was cut by 4 bases and J by 12 bases, with 16 bases left in between. CDR3 length equals 11 residues. These data come from a study of blood T cell repertoires in COVID-19. About the study: Acute-phase and convalescent COVID-19 samples originated in the United States, Italy and Spain.

This TCR came from a woman aged 80 or older with active or convalescent COVID-19. V usage is TRBV29-1 and J usage is TRBJ2-7; D possibly corresponds to TRBD1 (6 bases). The material sequenced was peripheral blood. CDR3 in DNA: TGCAGCGTTGTGGTCAACAGGGATCGGTACTTC. This sequence encodes CSVVVNRDRYF.